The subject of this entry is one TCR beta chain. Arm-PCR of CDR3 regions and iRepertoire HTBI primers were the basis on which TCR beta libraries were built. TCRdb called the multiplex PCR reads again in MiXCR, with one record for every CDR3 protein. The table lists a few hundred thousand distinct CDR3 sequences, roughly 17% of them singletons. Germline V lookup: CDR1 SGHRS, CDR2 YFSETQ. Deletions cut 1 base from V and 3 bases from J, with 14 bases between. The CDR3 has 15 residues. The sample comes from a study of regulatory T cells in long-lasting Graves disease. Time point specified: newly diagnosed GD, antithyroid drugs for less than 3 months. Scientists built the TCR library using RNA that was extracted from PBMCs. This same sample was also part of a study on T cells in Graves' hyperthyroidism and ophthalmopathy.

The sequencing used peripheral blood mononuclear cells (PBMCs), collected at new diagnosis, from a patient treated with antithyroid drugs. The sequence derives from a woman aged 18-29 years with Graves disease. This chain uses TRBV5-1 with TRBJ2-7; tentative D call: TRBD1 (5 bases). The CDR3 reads CASSLTQGLHYEQYF. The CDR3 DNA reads TGCGCCAGCAGCTTGACCCAGGGTTTGCACTACGAGCAGTACTTC.